A single sample is the source of the 19 T cell receptor beta chains below, sequenced in a study of Ad26.COV2.S vaccination and SARS-CoV-2 variants (dated by TCRdb to the early 2020s). Library preparation used the immunoSEQ multiplex PCR assay. TCRdb obtained this table from immuneACCESS and retained in-frame rearrangements with V and J assigned. These tables miss some clones; where compared with another copy, unresolved V genes account for less than half of the shortfall, and the remainder is unexplained. This sample comprises around 300,000 clones, about nine tenths of them detected only once. The ten largest clonotypes hold approximately 5.9% of the sample. The intended sense of this specimen's treatment or condition label: roughly 20 received Ad26.COV2.S at low or high dose, single or two shots; 5 received placebo; per-sample allocation not given. For vaccine and placebo recipients, the sequenced repertoires came from samples collected on day 63 after the first injection.

Sequences were derived from peripheral blood, sampled in a trial of Ad26.COV2.S vaccine versus placebo. The receptors derive from a person between 18 and 65 years old who received the Ad26.COV2.S COVID-19 vaccine or a placebo.

The rearrangement uses TRBV27 and TRBJ2-1, with 10 bases matching TRBD1. CDR1 and CDR2 (germline): MNHEY, SMNVEV (reference sequence). The CDR3 covers 17 residues. The trim removed 1 base at V and 4 bases at J, leaving 7 bases unmatched. In DNA form, the CDR3 reads TGTGCCAGCAGTTTATATAGGGGACAGGGGCGATACAATGAGCAGTTCTTC. Translating gives CASSLYRGQGRYNEQFF.

The J gene is TRBJ1-1, the V gene TRBV5-6, with D unclear. Germline-derived CDR1 and CDR2 are SGHDT and YYEEEE. The CDR3 contains 13 residues. V gave up 0 bases and J gave up 9 bases, with 12 bases separating them. In DNA, the CDR3 is TGTGCCAGCAGCTTGGCTAGGGCGGGCAAAGCTTTCTTT. It is translated as CASSLARAGKAFF. Combining the CDR3 with reference TRBV5-6 and TRBJ1-1 gives the whole variable domain DAGVTQSPTHLIKTRGQQVTLRCSPKSGHDTVSWYQQALGQGPQFIFQYYEEEERQRGNFPDRFSGHQFPNYSSELNVNALLLGDSALYLCASSLARAGKAFFGQGTRLTVV.

The CDR3 bases are TGCAGCGTCGCCCAGGGGTCTGGGGCCAACGTCCTGACTTTC. Translated: CSVAQGSGANVLTF. This chain connects TRBV29-1 to TRBJ2-6; D possibly corresponds to TRBD1 (6 bases). Trimming removed 6 bases at V and 1 base at J, with 10 bases between. CDR1 is SQVTM, CDR2 ANQGSEA, per germline. There are 14 residues in the CDR3. The full variable domain, with the rest looked up from reference TRBV29-1 and TRBJ2-6, is SAVISQKPSRDICQRGTSLTIQCQVDSQVTMMFWYRQQPGQSLTLIATANQGSEATYESGFVIDKFPISRPNLTFSTLTVSNMSPEDSSIYLCSVAQGSGANVLTFGAGSRLTVL.

Details on this clone: Other DNA sequences within the sample encode an identical CDR3. The chain recombines TRBV19 with TRBJ2-1, with TRBD1 matching 9 bases. The germline CDR1 and CDR2 sequences are LNHDA and SQIVND (reference sequence). This CDR3 region has 15 residues. J gave up 7 bases and V 5 bases, and 9 bases lay outside the gene matches. The CDR3 DNA sequence: TGTGCCAGTAGTTTCCCGGGACAGGGCTATAATGAGCAGTTCTTC. Residues: CASSFPGQGYNEQFF.

CDR3 DNA: TGTGCCAGCAGTGGCGATCAGGGAAGGAACGAGCAGTACTTC. Translating gives CASSGDQGRNEQYF. The chain links TRBV25-1 to TRBJ2-7; D is perhaps TRBD1 (5 bases). This CDR3 is built from 14 residues. Germline values: CDR1 MGHDK, CDR2 SYGVNS. V was shortened by 4 bases and J by 5 bases, with 15 bases between the two germline ends.

CDR3 loop: CATLIGARGYTF. The CDR3 bases are TGTGCCACCCTCATCGGAGCTCGAGGCTACACCTTC. This chain uses TRBV19 with TRBJ1-2, with D uncertain. V dropped 10 bases and J dropped 8 bases, with 17 bases sitting between them. The CDR3 totals 12 residues. Germline V gives CDR1 LNHDA, CDR2 SQIVND (reference sequence).

The chain has TRBV12-3 or TRBV12-4 and TRBJ1-1; no definite D call. The CDR3 spans 12 residues. Trimming took off 5 bases at V and 8 bases at J, with 12 bases between the two ends. The CDR3, as DNA: TGTGCCAGCAGTCCTCCTGGGCTAGAAGCTTTCTTT. This codes for CASSPPGLEAFF.

This clone appeared a single time. This chain links TRBV7-9 with TRBJ2-4, with 12 bases fitting TRBD1. Trimming took 3 bases from V and 6 from J; bases not matched to a gene: 12. Germline loops: CDR1 SEHNR, CDR2 FQNEAQ (reference sequence). The CDR3 totals 18 residues. This chain's CDR3 is CASSFRQGQGAWTNIQYF. As DNA, the CDR3 is TGTGCCAGCAGCTTTCGCCAGGGACAGGGGGCATGGACAAACATTCAGTACTTC. The whole variable domain, filled in from reference TRBV7-9 and TRBJ2-4, reads DTGVSQNPRHKITKRGQNVTFRCDPISEHNRLYWYRQTLGQGPEFLTYFQNEAQLEKSRLLSDRFSAERPKGSFSTLEIQRTEQGDSAMYLCASSFRQGQGAWTNIQYFGAGTRLSVL.

The rearrangement joins TRBV7-2 to TRBJ1-2; 10 bases are shared with TRBD1. The CDR3 has 17 residues. Trimming removed 5 bases from V and 4 bases from J; junction bases left unmatched: 13. CDR1 is SGHTA, CDR2 FQGNSA, per germline. CDR3 nucleotide sequence: TGTGCCAGCAGCCTCCAATCAGCCGGGACAGGGGTCTATGGCTACACCTTC. Translated: CASSLQSAGTGVYGYTF.

This rearrangement joins TRBV2 to TRBJ2-2, with D possibly TRBD1 on 6 matching bases. The CDR3 spans 15 residues. Between the trimmed V and J ends, which lost 1 base and 6 bases, there was a span of 12 bases. CDR1 and CDR2 (germline): SNHLY, FYNNEI. This chain's CDR3 is CASSEGTVRSGELFF. The CDR3 coding sequence is TGTGCCAGCAGTGAAGGGACAGTAAGGTCCGGGGAGCTGTTTTTT.

The gene calls are TRBV6-2 or TRBV6-3 and TRBJ1-1; D might be TRBD1 (5 bases). V was trimmed by 5 bases and J by 3 bases, leaving 25 bases between them. From germline, CDR1 is MNHEY and CDR2 SVGEGT. The CDR3 has 18 amino acids. The CDR3 loop reads CASSTPGRGIISDTEAFF. CDR3 DNA: TGTGCCAGCAGTACCCCAGGAAGGGGTATTATTTCGGACACTGAAGCTTTCTTT.

The genes are TRBV29-1 and TRBJ2-4, with 16 bases aligning to TRBD2. CDR3 length equals 17 residues. Trimming removed 1 base from V and 9 bases from J; junction bases left unmatched: 9. Germline V gives CDR1 SQVTM, CDR2 ANQGSEA. The CDR3 region has the DNA TGCAGCGTTGAAGCGGTGGGACTAGCGGGAGGGCCGCTCATTCAGTACTTC. Its protein product is CSVEAVGLAGGPLIQYF.

The gene calls are TRBV12-5 and TRBJ2-1, with 9 positions matching TRBD1. V shed 7 bases, J shed 1 base, and the junction held 8 bases outside the gene matches. CDR3 length equals 16 residues. Per germline, CDR1 LGHNT and CDR2 FRNRAP. CDR3 region: CASAPWTGVSYNEQFF. CDR3 bases: TGTGCTAGTGCCCCGTGGACAGGGGTGTCCTACAATGAGCAGTTCTTC.

The V and J genes are TRBV27 and TRBJ2-7, with 10 bases matching TRBD1. The CDR3 runs 18 residues. The ends lost 2 bases at V and 3 bases at J; junction bases unmatched: 13. Germline V CDR1 and CDR2: MNHEY, SMNVEV (reference sequence). CDR3 loop: CASSLKNGPGTGVYEQYF. The CDR3 DNA sequence: TGTGCCAGCAGTTTAAAAAACGGCCCCGGGACAGGGGTCTACGAGCAGTACTTC.

This clone was seen a few times. The V gene is TRBV6-4, the J gene TRBJ1-5; the D gene is possibly TRBD1 (5 bases). V lost 3 bases and J 7 bases, leaving 16 bases between the germline ends. Per the germline V gene, CDR1 is MRHNA and CDR2 is SNTAGT. The CDR3 extends over 15 amino acids. The DNA for the CDR3 is TGTGCCAGCAGTGAATTGCCAGGGAGTGGCCAGCCCCAGCATTTT. Its protein is CASSELPGSGQPQHF.

The CDR3 loop reads CASSLFEGGSYNSPLHF. The CDR3 DNA reads as TGTGCCAGCAGCTTATTCGAGGGAGGCTCCTATAATTCACCCCTCCACTTT. J is TRBJ1-6 and V is TRBV11-2; D remains ambiguous. Trimming removed 2 bases at V and 0 bases at J, with 11 bases between. Germline CDR1 SGHAT, CDR2 FQNNGV. The CDR3 is made up of 17 amino acids. Together with reference TRBV11-2 and TRBJ1-6, the CDR3 gives the full variable domain: EAGVAQSPRYKIIEKRQSVAFWCNPISGHATLYWYQQILGQGPKLLIQFQNNGVVDDSQLPKDRFSAERLKGVDSTLKIQPAKLEDSAVYLCASSLFEGGSYNSPLHFGNGTRLTVT.

This chain joins TRBV5-1 and TRBJ2-5; 10 nucleotides agree with TRBD2. The V and J ends lost 0 bases and 1 base, in that order; junction bases with no gene match: 6. The CDR3 covers 17 residues. Germline values: CDR1 SGHRS, CDR2 YFSETQ. The CDR3, as DNA: TGCGCCAGCAGCTTGGGCCGTAGCGGGGGGATCCAAGAGACCCAGTACTTC. Translating gives CASSLGRSGGIQETQYF.

This chain links TRBV19 with TRBJ2-2; D is unclear. CDR3 length: 12 amino acids. Germline V gives CDR1 LNHDA, CDR2 SQIVND (reference sequence). The V gene lost 5 bases and the J gene lost 7 bases, with 8 bases spanning the gap. This chain's CDR3 is CASSGLGGELFF. The CDR3 DNA follows: TGTGCCAGTAGTGGATTAGGCGGGGAGCTGTTTTTT.

This chain connects TRBV4-1 to TRBJ2-3; D possibly corresponds to TRBD2 (6 bases). The CDR3 has 15 residues. CDR1 and CDR2 from the germline V gene are MGHRA and YSYEKL. V was pared by 0 bases and J by 9 bases, with 16 bases between. The CDR3 sequence is CASSQDGASVGTQYF. The CDR3 coding sequence is TGCGCCAGCAGCCAAGATGGGGCTAGCGTGGGGACGCAGTATTTT.